This T cell receptor beta chain was recorded in a study of immune evolution from preneoplasia to lung adenocarcinoma (dated by TCRdb to about 2021). Broadly, across the study: No AAH lesions showed HLA loss of heterozygosity, compared with roughly 7% of AIS, roughly 15% of MIA and approximately 34% of ADC lesions. The study used immune gene expression, TCR sequencing and multiplex immunofluorescence to profile the immune contexture of lung adenocarcinoma precursors and invasive adenocarcinoma. Resected precursor lesions (AAH, AIS, MIA) and invasive adenocarcinomas were each compared against paired morphologically normal lung tissue. Sample size was determined by specimen availability and not by a prior power calculation. Whole exome sequencing and methylation data from the same cohort of nodules were integrated with the immune data. The overall cohort comprised around 55 patients with pulmonary nodules who underwent surgical resection. The TCR sequencing data were obtained from 51 patients. According to the study, 105 samples were used for TCR sequencing. POLYSOLVER was used to infer class I HLA alleles from exome data, and LOHHLA was used to detect allele-specific HLA loss. Study-wide findings and limitations: Because every patient came from Japan and China, how well the results apply to Western populations was uncertain. The highest top T cell clone frequencies were observed in normal lung, and a progressive decrease in top T cell clone frequencies appeared to occur from AAH through AIS, MIA and invasive adenocarcinoma. The highest clonality was observed in normal lung, whereas higher T cell density and diversity but lower clonality appeared to be present in later-stage lesions. The findings reflected association rather than direct causation, and larger cohorts with long-term follow-up and longitudinal biopsies were considered necessary. Compared with EGFR-mutant or double wild-type lesions, KRAS-mutant nodules had the highest T cell clonality.

Worth noting for this clone: Which antigen it targets is not known. No per-base quality is available; no much larger clone lies one base away.

TCR beta CDR3 regions were sequenced from DNA using the immunoSEQ hsTCRbeta Kit. In the authors' own workflow: TCR sequencing data were analysed with the ImmunoSEQ Analyzer. T cell clonality was defined as 1 minus Pielou's evenness computed on productive rearrangements. T cell diversity was measured with the inverse Simpson index on productive templates. T cell density was defined as TCR beta template counts normalized to usable DNA, with usable DNA estimated by amplifying and sequencing housekeeping genes. TCR metrics were compared across histologic stages using two-sided Kruskal-Wallis tests. As stored in TCRdb, this immuneACCESS dataset retains in-frame rearrangements with V and J assigned. A fraction of the clones does not appear; measured against another copy, unresolved V genes explain less than half of the discrepancy, and the remainder lacks a known reason. V and J calls and clone size come straight from that table; D and trimming were deduced from the DNA. The sample contains more than 9,000 clones, around 82% of them found a single time. The top ten clonotypes cover 2.5% to 4% of the sample.

Between 2014 and 2017, the patients underwent resection in either Japan or China. Two lung cancer pathologists independently reviewed H&E slides to confirm the histologic diagnosis of every case. Macro-dissection after pathologic assessment enriched premalignant or tumor cells for nucleic acid extraction. FFPE tissue was used for DNA isolation with the AllPrep DNA/RNA FFPE Kit. The germline V gene yields SNHLY for CDR1 and FYNNEI for CDR2. The CDR3 contains 14 residues, cysteine and phenylalanine counted. Of the read, only the CDR3 DNA is kept; its 42 bases are in frame from base 1. The junction shows trimming of 7 bases on V and 7 bases on J, and the gene matches do not reach 7 bases of it.

The TCR sequence derives from a person aged 65-85 years with lung adenocarcinoma. The sample taken for sequencing was FFPE minimally invasive lung adenocarcinoma tissue. The sample's cell subset or site label, in plain terms: micro-invasive lung adenocarcinoma (MIA). The chain couples TRBV2 to TRBJ1-5; TRBD1 matches 10 bases in the middle. The nucleotide sequence reads TGTGCCAGCATTCCGGGACAGGGGTTGCAGCCCCAGCATTTT. It codes for CASIPGQGLQPQHF.